This T cell receptor beta chain originates from a study of blood T cell repertoires in COVID-19 (dated by TCRdb to about 2020). With regard to the full study: Samples covering the acute and convalescent phases of COVID-19 were provided by collaborators in the United States, Italy and Spain. Samples came from the ongoing ImmuneRACE study (first 160 participants) plus 1,254 subjects from 6 global collaborators. Where available, HLA class I and class II types were taken from metadata supplied by the sample provider and were not determined by assay-based typing. The dataset comprised deeply sampled blood TCRbeta repertoires from subjects exposed to, actively infected with, or recovered from COVID-19. The prospective study material was composed of cDNA or gDNA derived from T cells, B-cell-depleted T cells, or PBMCs. A freely available public database, intended as a resource for researchers studying the immune response to SARS-CoV-2, is where the repertoires were released. The sample metadata nearly always contained a de-identified subject ID, COVID-19 status, age in years and sex.

Whole blood was collected in K2EDTA tubes by collaborating institutions according to the institutions' own protocols. Collaborator samples were shipped for TCRbeta analysis as frozen whole blood, isolated PBMCs, or DNA extracted from either sample type. TCRbeta CDR3 regions were amplified from genomic DNA using the immunoSEQ Assay, a bias-controlled multiplex PCR. In the paper's pipeline: Nucleated cell counts per sample were estimated from amplification of reference gene primers within the assay. Sequence reads were collapsed and filtered to measure the absolute abundance of every unique TCRbeta CDR3 rearrangement. For each sample, productive Simpson clonality was calculated as the square root of Simpson's diversity index across productive rearrangements. TCRdb took this table from immuneACCESS and kept in-frame rearrangements with V and J called. Such tables lack part of the clones; where checked against another copy, unresolved V genes explain under half of the gap, and the rest is unexplained. D and trimming were read from the DNA, whereas the V and J calls and clone size are those reported in that table. This sample gives around 250,000 clones in total; approximately 80% of them show up just once. Roughly 3.2% of the sample lies in the top ten.

Paper-wide results and their limitations: Clinical and demographic metadata were provided uncurated, with the amount varying by source and participant.

Including cysteine and phenylalanine, the CDR3 has 14 amino acids. Only the CDR3 DNA is retained, 42 bases long and in frame from the first base. V loses 6 bases, J loses 7 bases, and the germline ends lie 19 bases apart. CDR1 and CDR2 are read off the germline V gene (reference sequence) as SGHKS and YYEKEE. In this sample, this clone turned up a few times. Its antigen target is currently unknown. Base qualities are not provided; no much larger clone lies one nucleotide away. The sample comprised peripheral blood. This chain is built from TRBV5-5 and TRBJ1-1; too little of a D gene remains to name it. This receptor was identified in a woman younger than 30 with acute or convalescent COVID-19. The DNA is TGTGCCAGCATCCCCGACCGGAGCCCACTTGAAGCTTTCTTT. This codes for CASIPDRSPLEAFF.